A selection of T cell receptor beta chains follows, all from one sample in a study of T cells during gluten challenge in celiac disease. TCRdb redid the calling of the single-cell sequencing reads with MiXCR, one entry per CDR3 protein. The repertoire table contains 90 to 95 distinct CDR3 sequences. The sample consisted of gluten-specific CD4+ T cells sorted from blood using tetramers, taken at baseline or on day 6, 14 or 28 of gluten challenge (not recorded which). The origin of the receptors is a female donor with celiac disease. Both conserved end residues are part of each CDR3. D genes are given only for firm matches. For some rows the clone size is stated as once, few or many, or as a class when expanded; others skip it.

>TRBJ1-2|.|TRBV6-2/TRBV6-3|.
CASINLQGRYGYTF
TGTGCCAGCATCAACCTACAGGGTCGCTATGGCTACACCTTC
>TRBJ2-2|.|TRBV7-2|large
CASSLRSLDGGELFF
TGTGCCAGCAGCTTAAGGAGTCTAGACGGCGGGGAGCTGTTTTTT
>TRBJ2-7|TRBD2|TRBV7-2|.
CASSLRASGGHEQYF
TGTGCCAGCAGCTTACGGGCTAGCGGGGGCCACGAGCAGTACTTC
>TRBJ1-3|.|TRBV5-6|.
CASTQRVEYSGNTIYF
TGTGCCAGCACCCAGAGGGTAGAGTACTCTGGAAACACCATATATTTT
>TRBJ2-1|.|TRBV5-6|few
CASSLVHLYNEQFF
TGTGCCAGCAGCTTGGTCCACCTGTACAATGAGCAGTTCTTC
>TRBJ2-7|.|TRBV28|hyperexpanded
CASSLLQRYEQYF
TGTGCCAGCAGTTTACTACAGCGCTACGAGCAGTACTTC
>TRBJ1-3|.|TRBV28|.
CASSSQGISGNTIYF
TGTGCCAGCAGTTCCCAGGGGATATCTGGAAACACCATATATTTT
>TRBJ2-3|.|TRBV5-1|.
CASSPAGDTQYF
TGCGCCAGCAGCCCGGCAGGAGATACGCAGTATTTT
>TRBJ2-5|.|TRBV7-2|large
CASSVRGWETQYF
TGTGCCAGCAGTGTTAGGGGCTGGGAGACCCAGTACTTC
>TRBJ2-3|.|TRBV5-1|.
CASSWAGHIITDTQYF
TGCGCCAGCAGCTGGGCGGGACACATAATCACAGATACGCAGTATTTT
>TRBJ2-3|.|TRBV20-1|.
CSAGLPNTQYF
TGCAGTGCGGGGTTACCGAATACGCAGTATTTT
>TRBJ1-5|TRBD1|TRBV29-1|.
CSVATGEWGQPQHF
TGCAGCGTTGCTACAGGGGAATGGGGTCAGCCCCAGCATTTT
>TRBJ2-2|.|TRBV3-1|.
CASSQALSGELFF
TGTGCCAGCAGCCAAGCGTTATCCGGGGAGCTGTTTTTT
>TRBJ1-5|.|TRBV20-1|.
CSAGRQADQPQHF
TGCAGTGCAGGCCGGCAGGCGGATCAGCCCCAGCATTTT
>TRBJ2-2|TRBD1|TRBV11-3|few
CASSQGQGDTGELFF
TGTGCCAGCAGCCAGGGACAGGGGGACACCGGGGAGCTGTTTTTT
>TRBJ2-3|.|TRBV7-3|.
CASSLYGGPGDTQYF
TGTGCCAGCAGCTTATATGGGGGGCCGGGAGATACGCAGTATTTT
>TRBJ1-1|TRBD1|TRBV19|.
CASSATGGQMNTEAFF
TGTGCCAGTAGTGCCACAGGGGGCCAGATGAACACTGAAGCTTTCTTT
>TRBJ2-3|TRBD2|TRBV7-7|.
CATSALAGGDTQYF
TGTGCCACCTCGGCTCTAGCGGGAGGAGATACGCAGTATTTT
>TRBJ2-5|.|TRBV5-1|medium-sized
CASSWEGETQYF
TGCGCCAGCAGCTGGGAAGGGGAGACCCAGTACTTC
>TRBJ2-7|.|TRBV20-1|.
CSARVGFGGEQYF
TGCAGTGCTAGAGTCGGCTTCGGGGGCGAGCAGTACTTC
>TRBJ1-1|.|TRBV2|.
CASRVNTEAFF
TGTGCCAGCAGGGTTAACACTGAAGCTTTCTTT
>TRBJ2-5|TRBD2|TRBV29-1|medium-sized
CSVDKGGIETQYF
TGCAGCGTTGATAAGGGAGGGATAGAGACCCAGTACTTC